The 24 T cell receptor beta chains reported below all come from one sample, sequenced in a study of response to subunit inactivated influenza vaccine. One entry per CDR3 protein, called by TCRdb with MiXCR from the RT-PCR reads. Here the sample spans some 640,000 distinct CDR3 sequences, roughly 14% being singletons. The starting material was PBMCs from blood, obtained approximately 15 days before vaccination. These receptors all stem from a man aged 50-60 years who received an inactivated influenza vaccine.

This chain connects TRBV6-6 to TRBJ1-2; TRBD1 matches 9 bases. V gave up 3 bases and J gave up 6 bases; unmatched junction bases: 2. CDR1 and CDR2 from the germline V gene are MNHNY and SVGAGI (reference sequence). The CDR3 length is 13 residues. DNA of the CDR3: TGTGCCAGCAGTTATACAGGGGGCGATGGCTACACCTTC. Its protein product is CASSYTGGDGYTF.

The chain uses TRBV12-3 or TRBV12-4 and TRBJ1-5; perhaps TRBD1 as D (5 bases). Trimming pared 7 bases from V and 0 bases from J, leaving 13 bases between. The CDR3 is made up of 15 amino acids. The CDR3 DNA follows: TGTGCCAGCACCCACGGGGGGATTAGCAATCAGCCCCAGCATTTT. Translated: CASTHGGISNQPQHF.

The rearrangement joins TRBV4-3 to TRBJ2-7; perhaps TRBD1 as D (6 bases). The CDR3 is 13 amino acids. CDR1 and CDR2 from the germline V gene are LGHNA and YSLEER. The V end lost 8 bases, the J end lost 3 bases, and 14 bases lay between the germline ends. The CDR3 protein is CASARTESYEQYF. In nucleotides, the CDR3 is TGCGCCAGCGCCAGGACAGAGAGCTACGAGCAGTACTTC.

V usage is TRBV18 and J usage is TRBJ1-1; D might be TRBD1 (5 bases). V lost 1 base, J lost 4 bases, and 10 bases lay in between. The CDR3 is 14 amino acids. Germline loops: CDR1 KGHSH, CDR2 LQKENI. This chain's CDR3 is CASSPRRGTTEAFF. The DNA of the CDR3 is TGTGCCAGCTCACCACGGCGGGGGACCACTGAAGCTTTCTTT.

This chain links TRBV7-9 with TRBJ1-4, with D possibly matching TRBD1 (5 bases). The CDR3 is made up of 15 amino acids. Trimming stripped 2 bases from V and 3 bases from J, with 10 bases between. CDR1 SEHNR and CDR2 FQNEAQ come from the germline V gene (reference sequence). The CDR3 DNA reads TGTGCCAGCAGCTTATCGGCAGGGTCTAATGAAAAACTGTTTTTT. Protein sequence: CASSLSAGSNEKLFF.

About this clonotype: Possible read error: a much larger clone is one base away. The rearrangement uses TRBV18 and TRBJ2-7; tentatively, D is TRBD1 (5 bases). In germline, CDR1 is KGHSH, CDR2 LQKENI. This CDR3 has 14 amino acids. This CDR3 is CASSHGVGLDELYF. For the CDR3, the DNA is TGTGCCAGCTCCCACGGTGTGGGGCTTGACGAGCTGTACTTC.

The V and J genes are TRBV28 and TRBJ2-7; D is undetermined. The V and J ends lost 4 bases and 3 bases respectively, with 7 bases between them. Germline-derived CDR1 and CDR2 are MDHEN and SYDVKM. The CDR3 has 12 residues. The CDR3 region has the DNA TGTGCCAGCAGTTATACGATCTACGAGCAGTACTTC. Residues: CASSYTIYEQYF.

The chain links TRBV2 to TRBJ2-7; 7 positions agree with TRBD1. The V and J ends lost 1 base and 3 bases, in that order; junction bases with no gene match: 3. Germline V gene lookup returns CDR1 SNHLY and CDR2 FYNNEI. The CDR3 sequence is 14 residues long. CDR3 in amino acids: CASSEGTGVYEQYF. DNA of the CDR3: TGTGCCAGCAGTGAAGGCACAGGGGTCTACGAGCAGTACTTC.

J is TRBJ1-2 and V is TRBV4-3; D gene unclear. Per the germline V gene, CDR1 is LGHNA and CDR2 is YSLEER. The germline V and J ends were trimmed by 1 base and 7 bases, with 16 bases remaining between them. The CDR3 loop spans 15 amino acids. The CDR3 sequence is CASSQGSFFRGGYTF. DNA for the CDR3: TGCGCCAGCAGCCAAGGCTCTTTTTTTCGGGGTGGCTACACCTTC.

The genes are TRBV28 and TRBJ2-1; D may correspond to TRBD1 or TRBD2 (5 bases each). The CDR3 is made up of 15 amino acids. Trimming stripped 6 bases from V and 4 bases from J, with 16 bases between. Germline V gene lookup returns CDR1 MDHEN and CDR2 SYDVKM. DNA for the CDR3: TGTGCCAGCAGGGAGACCGGGACGCCTTACAATGAGCAGTTCTTC. Its protein product is CASRETGTPYNEQFF.

The genes are TRBV20-1 and TRBJ1-4, with D hard to call. The V and J ends lost 0 bases and 8 bases respectively, with 16 bases between them. The CDR3 extends over 15 amino acids. The germline CDR1 and CDR2 sequences are DFQATT and SNEGSKA (reference sequence). The CDR3 region is CSARDEGRFREKLFF. The CDR3 DNA is TGCAGTGCTAGAGATGAGGGCAGGTTCAGAGAAAAACTGTTTTTT.

This clonotype appeared many times. The CDR3 region is CAISSSGGPHEQFF. The DNA of the CDR3 is TGTGCCATCAGTTCTAGCGGGGGGCCCCATGAGCAGTTCTTC. The rearrangement uses TRBV10-3 and TRBJ2-1; 11 bases agree with TRBD2. The CDR3 is 14 amino acids. Per the germline V gene, CDR1 is ENHRY and CDR2 is SYGVKD. V lost 5 bases and J lost 8; bases outside the gene matches: 5.

There are a few counts of this clonotype. The chain is built from TRBV12-3 or TRBV12-4 and TRBJ1-6, with D perhaps TRBD1 (6 bases). The CDR3 loop spans 14 amino acids. V was pared by 6 bases and J by 11 bases, with 17 bases between. CDR3 in DNA: TGTGCCAGCAGCAAACAGGGTGGACGGACACCCCTCCACTTT. This sequence encodes CASSKQGGRTPLHF.

This clonotype turned up a few times. The rearrangement links TRBV6-1 to TRBJ1-5; tentative D call: TRBD1 (6 bases). The CDR3 covers 15 residues. Germline lookup yields CDR1 MNHNS and CDR2 SASEGT. The V end was cut by 6 bases, the J end by 3 bases, with 15 bases between. CDR3 sequence (DNA): TGTGCCAGCAGCAAATCCACAGGGTACAATCAGCCCCAGCATTTT. Translated, it gives CASSKSTGYNQPQHF.

The chain joins TRBV18 to TRBJ2-3; 9 positions match TRBD2. Trimming at V came to 0 bases and at J to 2 bases, leaving 9 bases not matched to a gene. This CDR3 is 18 amino acids long. Germline V gives CDR1 KGHSH, CDR2 LQKENI. Here the CDR3 DNA reads TGTGCCAGCTCACCACCGGGTCGACTAGCGGAGACCACAGATACGCAGTATTTT. This translates into CASSPPGRLAETTDTQYF. The variable domain in full, with the rest retrieved from reference TRBV18 and TRBJ2-3, is NAGVMQNPRHLVRRRGQEARLRCSPMKGHSHVYWYRQLPEEGLKFMVYLQKENIIDESGMPKERFSAEFPKEGPSILRIQQVVRGDSAAYFCASSPPGRLAETTDTQYFGPGTRLTVL.

CDR3 protein: CASSLLRPPTDTQYF. CDR3 in DNA: TGTGCCAGCAGCTTATTGAGGCCTCCCACAGATACGCAGTATTTT. The chain has TRBV7-2 and TRBJ2-3; D uncertain. The CDR3 spans 15 residues. Trimming left V 2 bases short and J 2 bases short, with 11 bases between. CDR1 and CDR2 (germline): SGHTA, FQGNSA.

The chain uses TRBV5-6 and TRBJ2-7; D is undetermined. The V and J ends lost 4 bases and 5 bases respectively, with 10 bases between them. There are 12 residues in the CDR3. Germline CDR1 is SGHDT and CDR2 is YYEEEE. CDR3 nucleotides: TGTGCCAGCAGCAAACCCGCCCACGAGCAGTACTTC. This translates into CASSKPAHEQYF.

There are many counts of this clonotype. This chain uses TRBV4-1 with TRBJ1-2; 7 bases align to TRBD1. Germline V gene data show CDR1 as MGHRA and CDR2 as YSYEKL. The V and J ends lost 6 bases and 5 bases, in that order; junction bases with no gene match: 6. This CDR3 is 13 amino acids long. Here the CDR3 reads CASSNTGDYGYTF. For the CDR3, the DNA is TGCGCCAGCAGTAATACAGGGGATTATGGCTACACCTTC.

In this sample, this clonotype turned up many times. V is TRBV11-2 and J is TRBJ2-3; the D is unclear. There are 15 residues in the CDR3. The germline V gene encodes CDR1 SGHAT and CDR2 FQNNGV. Between the trimmed V and J ends, which lost 1 base and 1 base, there was a span of 9 bases. CDR3 sequence (DNA): TGTGCCAGCAGCTTAGCCCCGCGACGCACAGATACGCAGTATTTT. The encoded protein is CASSLAPRRTDTQYF.

This sequence joins TRBV4-2 and TRBJ2-1; no reliable D call. The ends were cut back, 0 bases at V and 3 bases at J, with 12 bases in the middle. The germline gives CDR1 LGHNA, CDR2 YNFKEQ. The length of the CDR3 is 16 residues. The CDR3 coding sequence is TGTGCCAGCAGCCAAGATCGGGTAGCTTACTACAATGAGCAGTTCTTC. This sequence encodes CASSQDRVAYYNEQFF.

This clonotype turned up a few times. The chain uses TRBV6-2 or TRBV6-3 and TRBJ2-1; the match to TRBD2 covers 10 bases. The CDR3 has 22 residues. CDR1 and CDR2 (germline): MNHEY, SVGEGT. After removal of 5 bases from V and 2 bases from J, the junction contained 24 bases not matched to a gene. The CDR3 DNA is TGTGCCAGCAGTCCCTCTAGCGGGAGTACCTATCTCCGTGGTCGCCCCTACAATGAGCAGTTCTTC. Translation gives CASSPSSGSTYLRGRPYNEQFF.

The chain uses TRBV3-1 and TRBJ1-4; D gene unclear. V was pared by 1 base and J by 14 bases, with 8 bases between. Germline CDR1 is LGHDT and CDR2 is YNNKEL (reference sequence). The CDR3 contains 11 residues. This CDR3 is CASSQAGVLFF. CDR3 DNA sequence: TGTGCCAGCAGCCAAGCCGGCGTTCTGTTTTTT.

This clonotype was seen a handful of times. The chain joins TRBV7-9 to TRBJ2-1; D is possibly TRBD1 or TRBD2 (7 bases each). This CDR3 is 14 amino acids long. V dropped 4 bases and J dropped 4 bases, with 11 bases sitting between them. CDR1 is SEHNR, CDR2 FQNEAQ, per germline (reference sequence). This CDR3 reads CASSWEGAYNEQFF. CDR3 nucleotides: TGTGCCAGCAGCTGGGAGGGGGCATACAATGAGCAGTTCTTC.

This clonotype was seen more than once but under ten times. This chain uses TRBV7-9 with TRBJ2-5; 7 bases agree with TRBD2. The CDR3 is 16 amino acids. With V trimmed by 0 bases and J by 1 base, 5 bases remained unmatched. Germline V gene lookup returns CDR1 SEHNR and CDR2 FQNEAQ (reference sequence). In DNA form, the CDR3 reads TGTGCCAGCAGCTTAGCAGTGGGGGGGGTCCAAGAGACCCAGTACTTC. This encodes CASSLAVGGVQETQYF.